This T cell receptor (beta chain) was found in a study of T cell changes during pregnancy in multiple sclerosis. The V gene end was trimmed by 1 base and the J gene end by 3 bases; junction bases not matched to a gene: 2. The length of the CDR3 is 15 residues. Germline V gene lookup returns CDR1 SGHTA and CDR2 FQGNSA. The method was immunoSEQ multiplex PCR; TCRdb's version includes in-frame clones alone and lacks a portion of them. Altogether some 28,000 clones are present, around 89% being singletons, with the ten largest covering about 3.3%. The genes are TRBV7-2 and TRBJ2-7; 11 bases are a match to TRBD2. This sample comprised CD4+ T cells from peripheral blood mononuclear cells, obtained in the first trimester of pregnancy. The TCR sequence derives from a female donor in good health, enrolled as a control in a pregnancy study. Here the CDR3 DNA reads TGTGCCAGCAGCTTAGAAGGGACTAGCGGCTACGAGCAGTACTTC. Encoded protein: CASSLEGTSGYEQYF. Looking up the rest from reference TRBV7-2 and TRBJ2-7 gives the full variable domain: GAGVSQSPSNKVTEKGKDVELRCDPISGHTALYWYRQSLGQGLEFLIYFQGNSAPDKSGLPSDRFSAERTGGSVSTLTIQRTQQEDSAVYLCASSLEGTSGYEQYFGPGTRLTVT.